One sample yielded the 24 T cell receptor beta chains listed below, sequenced in a study of T cell responses to AZD1222 COVID-19 vaccine. Clones were sequenced by immunoSEQ multiplex PCR, and TCRdb holds only the in-frame ones, with some missing. The sample contains about 160,000 clones, 80% to 90% of which appear only once. The material was peripheral blood, obtained on day 0 of AZD1222 vaccination. These receptors were taken from an adult in good health.

V gene TRBV7-9 combines with J gene TRBJ2-7; perhaps TRBD1 as D (5 bases). Germline V lookup: CDR1 SEHNR, CDR2 FQNEAQ (reference sequence). CDR3 length: 12 amino acids. Between the trimmed V and J ends, which lost 2 bases and 6 bases, there was a span of 8 bases. CDR3 bases: TGTGCCAGCAGCTTAATGCAGGGCGAGCAGTACTTC. This sequence encodes CASSLMQGEQYF.

The chain joins TRBV7-9 to TRBJ2-7; 13 nucleotides line up with TRBD2. This CDR3 is 15 amino acids long. Germline assignment: CDR1 SEHNR and CDR2 FQNEAQ (reference sequence). V shed 5 bases and J 0 bases; nucleotides not matched to a gene: 1. The CDR3 DNA sequence: TGTGCCAGCAGCCGACTAGCGGGAGGCTCCTACGAGCAGTACTTC. Translating it yields CASSRLAGGSYEQYF.

The chain links TRBV7-2 to TRBJ1-5; D remains ambiguous. Germline CDR1 reads SGHTA; CDR2 reads FQGNSA. The CDR3 is 14 amino acids. Trimming stripped 1 base from V and 9 bases from J, with 13 bases between. CDR3 amino acids: CASSLGTEYPPQHF. The CDR3 DNA sequence: TGTGCCAGCAGCTTAGGGACGGAATATCCGCCCCAGCATTTT.

V is TRBV18 and J is TRBJ1-2; D may be TRBD1 (5 bases). CDR1 is KGHSH, CDR2 LQKENI, per germline. The CDR3 loop spans 15 amino acids. Trimming shortened V by 3 bases and J by 6 bases, and 17 bases separated the two germline ends. CDR3 protein: CASSPVQGEGNGYTF. The DNA of the CDR3 is TGTGCCAGCTCACCGGTCCAGGGAGAGGGGAATGGCTACACCTTC.

This clone occurred once. The V gene is TRBV12-3 or TRBV12-4, the J gene TRBJ1-1; D remains ambiguous. The CDR3 is 13 residues long. V was pared by 3 bases and J by 9 bases, with 14 bases between. The CDR3 is CASSFSASGKAFF. CDR3 nucleotides: TGTGCCAGCAGTTTCAGCGCCTCGGGGAAAGCTTTCTTT.

V gene TRBV2 combines with J gene TRBJ2-7, with a possible D match to TRBD2 (6 bases). Deletions cut 6 bases from V and 0 bases from J, with 6 bases between. Germline V gives CDR1 SNHLY, CDR2 FYNNEI. CDR3 length: 12 residues. For the CDR3, the DNA is TGTGCCAGCAGGGAGGGCTCCTACGAGCAGTACTTC. It codes for CASREGSYEQYF.

This sequence joins TRBV18 and TRBJ1-1, with no clear D. Trimming took 3 bases from V and 4 from J, leaving 9 bases between them. CDR1 is KGHSH, CDR2 LQKENI, per germline. The CDR3 contains 13 residues. The CDR3 here is CASSPDRSTEAFF. CDR3 coding DNA: TGTGCCAGCTCACCGGACCGTTCCACTGAAGCTTTCTTT.

The chain employs TRBV9 and TRBJ2-2; possibly TRBD1 or TRBD2 for D (5 bases each). Germline CDR1 is SGDLS and CDR2 is YYNGEE. With 0 bases removed from V and 7 bases from J, the gap between germline ends came to 16 bases. This CDR3 comprises 16 residues. CDR3 amino acids: CASSVASQGPIGELFF. For the CDR3, the DNA is TGTGCCAGCAGCGTAGCCTCCCAGGGACCTATCGGGGAGCTGTTTTTT.

This chain joins TRBV10-2 and TRBJ2-1, with a tentative D call TRBD2 (5 bases). The CDR3 has 14 amino acids. Trimming removed 4 bases from V and 7 bases from J, with 14 bases in between. Germline V gives CDR1 WSHSY, CDR2 SAAADI. This CDR3 is CASSGASTPNEQFF. For the CDR3, the DNA is TGCGCCAGCAGTGGGGCTAGCACACCGAATGAGCAGTTCTTC.

This sequence joins TRBV6-6 and TRBJ2-1; D might be TRBD2 (6 bases). V was clipped by 5 bases and J by 12 bases, with 17 bases between them. Germline V CDR1 and CDR2: MNHNY, SVGAGI (reference sequence). The CDR3 has 13 residues. The CDR3: CASSQTGGGLQFF. The CDR3, as DNA: TGTGCCAGCAGTCAGACCGGAGGAGGGTTGCAGTTCTTC.

The table lists this clone with a count of one. The rearrangement links TRBV5-1 to TRBJ2-1, with TRBD2 matching over 9 bases. Per the germline V gene, CDR1 is SGHRS and CDR2 is YFSETQ. V was pared by 7 bases and J by 5 bases, with 10 bases of the junction left unmatched. The CDR3 loop spans 15 amino acids. Here the CDR3 DNA reads TGCGCCAGCGGATGGGGGAGACTAGCGGACAATGAGCAGTTCTTC. This encodes CASGWGRLADNEQFF.

The rearrangement uses TRBV11-2 and TRBJ2-7; 10 bases fit TRBD2. The CDR3 extends over 18 amino acids. CDR1 and CDR2 from the germline V gene are SGHAT and FQNNGV. V lost 1 base, J lost 0 bases, and 9 bases stayed unmatched. This CDR3 reads CASSLGTSGGPNSYEQYF. The CDR3 DNA follows: TGTGCCAGCAGCTTAGGGACTAGCGGAGGCCCCAACTCCTACGAGCAGTACTTC.

V gene TRBV9 combines with J gene TRBJ2-4; TRBD2 matches at 10 bases. Germline-derived CDR1 and CDR2 are SGDLS and YYNGEE. The CDR3 totals 15 residues. With V trimmed by 3 bases and J by 1 base, 1 base remained unmatched. The CDR3 loop reads CASSEREGAKNIQYF. CDR3 nucleotides: TGTGCCAGCAGCGAGCGGGAGGGGGCCAAAAACATTCAGTACTTC.

The rearrangement joins TRBV7-2 to TRBJ2-3; D remains ambiguous. V was trimmed by 5 bases and J by 3 bases, leaving 15 bases between them. This CDR3 comprises 15 residues. Germline V gene sequence: CDR1 SGHTA, CDR2 FQGNSA. The CDR3 here is CASSPAVGRTDTQYF. CDR3 bases: TGTGCCAGCAGCCCCGCGGTGGGCCGAACAGATACGCAGTATTTT.

V is TRBV18 and J is TRBJ2-7; 9 bases line up with TRBD2. V lost 4 bases, J lost 5 bases, and 15 bases stayed unmatched. This CDR3 is 17 amino acids long. From germline, CDR1 is KGHSH and CDR2 LQKENI. The CDR3 bases are TGTGCCAGCTCACGCTTCACCGGCAGAGCGGGAGGCCACGAGCAGTACTTC. Translation gives CASSRFTGRAGGHEQYF.

The V gene is TRBV28, the J gene TRBJ1-3; D ambiguous. This CDR3 has 17 amino acids. V was pared by 6 bases and J by 1 base, with 19 bases between. CDR1 and CDR2 (germline): MDHEN, SYDVKM. The CDR3 coding sequence is TGTGCCAGCAGCTCTTCACTCGGGCAACGATCTGGAAACACCATATATTTT. Encoded protein: CASSSSLGQRSGNTIYF. The full variable domain, its missing parts supplied by reference TRBV28 and TRBJ1-3, is DVKVTQSSRYLVKRTGEKVFLECVQDMDHENMFWYRQDPGLGLRLIYFSYDVKMKEKGDIPEGYSVSREKKERFSLILESASTNQTSMYLCASSSSLGQRSGNTIYFGEGSWLTVV.

The chain employs TRBV6-5 and TRBJ1-2, with D tentatively TRBD1 (5 bases). The germline V gene encodes CDR1 MNHEY and CDR2 SVGAGI. There are 14 residues in the CDR3. The V gene lost 7 bases and the J gene lost 8 bases, with 20 bases spanning the gap. The CDR3 here is CASTEWGRRIGYTF. The CDR3, as DNA: TGTGCCAGCACCGAATGGGGCAGGAGGATCGGCTACACCTTC.

The chain couples TRBV28 to TRBJ2-7, with a weak D call TRBD1 (6 bases). V lost 6 bases and J lost 7, with 19 bases in between. This CDR3 spans 14 amino acids. CDR1 is MDHEN and CDR2 is SYDVKM in the germline V gene. CDR3 sequence: CASSPMDRFGEQYF. CDR3 sequence (DNA): TGTGCCAGCAGCCCAATGGACAGATTTGGGGAGCAGTACTTC.

The gene calls are TRBV7-9 and TRBJ1-2, with D unclear. This CDR3 is built from 13 residues. Trimming took off 7 bases at V and 4 bases at J, with 13 bases between the two ends. Germline values: CDR1 SEHNR, CDR2 FQNEAQ (reference sequence). DNA for the CDR3: TGTGCCAGCACCTCGGAGTCAGCCTATGGCTACACCTTC. Its translation is CASTSESAYGYTF.

The chain uses TRBV19 and TRBJ1-2, with D possibly matching TRBD1 (6 bases). With 5 bases removed from V and 3 bases from J, the gap between germline ends came to 10 bases. The CDR3 extends over 13 amino acids. The germline V gene encodes CDR1 LNHDA and CDR2 SQIVND (reference sequence). The CDR3 DNA follows: TGTGCCAGTAGTCCCACAGGGTACTATGGCTACACCTTC. It is translated as CASSPTGYYGYTF.

The chain couples TRBV6-5 to TRBJ1-2; D gene unclear. The CDR3 is 12 residues long. Trimming took off 2 bases at V and 5 bases at J, with 6 bases between the two ends. From germline, CDR1 is MNHEY and CDR2 SVGAGI. The DNA for the CDR3 is TGTGCCAGCAGTTACCGCGGGTATGGCTACACCTTC. Its protein product is CASSYRGYGYTF.

V is TRBV5-1 and J is TRBJ1-5, with D hard to call. This CDR3 spans 14 amino acids. V was clipped by 1 base and J by 5 bases, with 10 bases between them. Germline values: CDR1 SGHRS, CDR2 YFSETQ. CDR3 amino acids: CASSLLGQDQPQHF. DNA for the CDR3: TGCGCCAGCAGCTTGCTGGGTCAGGATCAGCCCCAGCATTTT.

The chain joins TRBV12-3 or TRBV12-4 to TRBJ2-3; unclear D gene. Trimming removed 5 bases at V and 8 bases at J, with 11 bases between. The CDR3 extends over 12 amino acids. CDR3 sequence reads: CASSPRPTTQYF. The DNA of the CDR3 is TGTGCCAGCAGTCCGCGCCCCACTACGCAGTATTTT.

CDR3 sequence: CASSLGVWRSSGANVLTF. The CDR3 DNA is TGTGCCAGCAGCTTAGGTGTCTGGCGGAGCTCTGGGGCCAACGTCCTGACTTTC. The chain employs TRBV7-2 and TRBJ2-6; D ambiguous. CDR3 length: 18 amino acids. V lost 1 base, J lost 0 bases, and 13 bases lay in between. Germline lookup yields CDR1 SGHTA and CDR2 FQGNSA.